The rows below give T cell receptor beta chains drawn from one sample of a study of Ad26.COV2.S vaccination and SARS-CoV-2 variants. Data came from immunoSEQ multiplex PCR; TCRdb stores just in-frame clones and leaves some out. The sample lists 400,000 to 500,000 clones; roughly 88% were seen once. The material was peripheral blood, obtained in a trial of Ad26.COV2.S vaccine versus placebo. These receptors all stem from a person between 18 and 60 years old who received the Ad26.COV2.S COVID-19 vaccine or a placebo. Both conserved end residues are part of each CDR3.

CDR3aa: CASSLRRLGEGTQYF
v_gene: TRBV21-1

CDR3aa: CASSVARTGNTGELFF
v_gene: TRBV9

CDR3aa: CASSLRGGSTDTQYF
v_gene: TRBV28

CDR3aa: CASSPRGGRDGYTF
v_gene: TRBV9

CDR3aa: CASSISDSDEQYF
v_gene: TRBV19

CDR3aa: CASSLRAGDRETQYF
v_gene: TRBV28

CDR3aa: CASSQGGLARQYF
v_gene: TRBV4-3

CDR3aa: CASRAGGYAGPEQFF
v_gene: TRBV7-9

CDR3aa: CASRGAANYGYTF
v_gene: TRBV28

CDR3aa: CASSPRTSGASGDTQYF
v_gene: TRBV7-6

CDR3aa: CASSQGRTRTTEAFF
v_gene: TRBV14

CDR3aa: CASSFLSRAGGTEAFF
v_gene: TRBV27

CDR3aa: CASSYPGRRSNQPQHF
v_gene: TRBV28

CDR3aa: CASSLSGNEQFF
v_gene: TRBV7-2

CDR3aa: CSVPPEGQGAYGYTF
v_gene: TRBV29-1

CDR3aa: CASTPSPGNEQFF
v_gene: TRBV28

CDR3aa: CALYRGRDTEAFF
v_gene: TRBV30

CDR3aa: CASSLGVSTDTQYF
v_gene: TRBV7-6

CDR3aa: CASSEASRHSNQPQHF
v_gene: TRBV6-1

CDR3aa: CASSVDRNTIYF
v_gene: TRBV9

CDR3aa: CAISELGADTGELFF
v_gene: TRBV10-3

CDR3aa: CAISVAGGSNEQFF
v_gene: TRBV10-3

CDR3aa: CASSKTGALKSEAFF
v_gene: TRBV27

CDR3aa: CASSPQAGLAYEQYF
v_gene: TRBV4-2

CDR3aa: CASSQTRLAGGNTQYF
v_gene: TRBV3-1/TRBV3-2

CDR3aa: CASSFFGPLSAGELFF
v_gene: TRBV11-2

CDR3aa: CASSVGGTGREETQYF
v_gene: TRBV9

CDR3aa: CASRRLAGRHEQYF
v_gene: TRBV5-8

CDR3aa: CASSSKWSLGETQYF
v_gene: TRBV11-2

CDR3aa: CASSYTVGGSYNEQFF
v_gene: TRBV28

CDR3aa: CASSLDQTDTQYF
v_gene: TRBV7-9

CDR3aa: CAWDASSYNSPLHF
v_gene: TRBV30

CDR3aa: CASSSRPPSNGGELFF
v_gene: TRBV6-2/TRBV6-3

CDR3aa: CASSLGGTRGSQETQYF
v_gene: TRBV5-5

CDR3aa: CASSWGGEQYF
v_gene: TRBV5-4

CDR3aa: CASSYRTSYRGGELFF
v_gene: TRBV6-2/TRBV6-3

CDR3aa: CASTSQGGTYGYTF
v_gene: TRBV28

CDR3aa: CASSLGLAGASTDTQYF
v_gene: TRBV3-1/TRBV3-2

CDR3aa: CASSRDRVYGYTF
v_gene: TRBV6-5

CDR3aa: CASSQENARTGNTIYF
v_gene: TRBV7-2

CDR3aa: CASSTRTSGGAGEQFF
v_gene: TRBV7-8

CDR3aa: CASSATGTGISLCYGYTF
v_gene: TRBV10-1

CDR3aa: CASSRWRGPYNEQFF
v_gene: TRBV7-2

CDR3aa: CASSLSRGYTF
v_gene: TRBV12-3/TRBV12-4

CDR3aa: CASSLALGNADTQYF
v_gene: TRBV5-1

CDR3aa: CATHLTGGEQYF
v_gene: TRBV28

CDR3aa: CASSTLWRGAYEQYF
v_gene: TRBV28

CDR3aa: CASSYELWTGELFF
v_gene: TRBV6-6

CDR3aa: CSAPGQGMVNEQFF
v_gene: TRBV29-1

CDR3aa: CASSQGASLPQHF
v_gene: TRBV27

CDR3aa: CASSPNAGAHNEQFF
v_gene: TRBV7-9